This T cell receptor (beta chain) was observed in a study of blood T cell repertoires in COVID-19. About the study: The United States, Italy and Spain supplied acute and convalescent COVID-19 samples.

Methods used by the authors: Estimated nucleated cell counts came from reference gene primer amplification. TCRdb keeps only in-frame clones here, not all; method: immunoSEQ multiplex PCR. Clone size and V and J calls were adopted from that table, with D and trimming inferred from the DNA. In the table there are around 140,000 clones, about 82% of which are singletons. Per germline, CDR1 SEHNR and CDR2 FQNEAQ (reference sequence). Trimming at V came to 6 bases and at J to 12 bases, leaving 6 bases not matched to a gene. The CDR3 covers 13 residues. Sequencing used peripheral blood. The sequence derives from a woman in her sixties or seventies with acute or convalescent COVID-19. The chain couples TRBV7-9 to TRBJ2-1, with 12 nucleotides matching TRBD2. The CDR3: CASSLLAGGAQFF. The CDR3, as DNA: TGTGCCAGCAGTTTACTAGCGGGGGGAGCGCAGTTCTTC.